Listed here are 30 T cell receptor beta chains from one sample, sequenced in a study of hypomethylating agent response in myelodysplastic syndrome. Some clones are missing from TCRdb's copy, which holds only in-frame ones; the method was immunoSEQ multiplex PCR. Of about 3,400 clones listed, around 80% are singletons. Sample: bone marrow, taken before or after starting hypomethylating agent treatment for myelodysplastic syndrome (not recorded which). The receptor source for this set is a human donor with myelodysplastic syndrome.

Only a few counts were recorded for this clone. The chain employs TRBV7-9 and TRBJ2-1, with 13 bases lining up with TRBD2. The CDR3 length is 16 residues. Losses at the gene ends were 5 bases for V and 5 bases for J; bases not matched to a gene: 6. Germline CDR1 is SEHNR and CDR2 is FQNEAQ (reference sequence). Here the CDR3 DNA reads TGTGCCAGCAGCCATTGGACTAGCGGGGGCCACAATGAGCAGTTCTTC. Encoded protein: CASSHWTSGGHNEQFF.

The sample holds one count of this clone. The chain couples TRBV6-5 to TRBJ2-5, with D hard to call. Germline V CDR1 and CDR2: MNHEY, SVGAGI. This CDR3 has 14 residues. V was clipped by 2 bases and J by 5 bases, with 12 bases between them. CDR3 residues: CASSYGTGRETQYF. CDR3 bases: TGTGCCAGCAGTTACGGTACCGGGCGGGAGACCCAGTACTTC.

The CDR3 nucleotides read TGTGCCAGCAGCTTTCTTGAGGCGGGCGACACCGGGGAGCTGTTTTTT. This sequence encodes CASSFLEAGDTGELFF. V is TRBV7-8 and J is TRBJ2-2; possibly TRBD2 for D (5 bases). Germline CDR1 is SGHVS and CDR2 is FQNEAQ. The CDR3 runs to 16 residues. The ends were cut back, 3 bases at V and 3 bases at J, with 14 bases in the middle. The whole variable domain, filled in from reference TRBV7-8 and TRBJ2-2, reads GAGVSQSPRYKVAKRGQDVALRCDPISGHVSLFWYQQALGQGPEFLTYFQNEAQLDKSGLPSDRFFAERPEGSVSTLKIQRTQQEDSAVYLCASSFLEAGDTGELFFGEGSRLTVL.

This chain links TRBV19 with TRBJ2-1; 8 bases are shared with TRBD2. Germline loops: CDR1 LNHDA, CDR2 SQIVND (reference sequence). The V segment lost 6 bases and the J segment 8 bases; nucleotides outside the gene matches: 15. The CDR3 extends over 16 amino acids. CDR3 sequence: CASSTPRTSFFYEQFF. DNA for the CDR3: TGTGCCAGTAGCACCCCAAGGACTAGCTTTTTCTATGAGCAGTTCTTC.

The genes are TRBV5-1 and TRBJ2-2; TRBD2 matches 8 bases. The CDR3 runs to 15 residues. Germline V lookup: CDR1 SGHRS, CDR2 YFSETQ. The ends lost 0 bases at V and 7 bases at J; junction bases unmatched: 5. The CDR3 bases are TGCGCCAGCAGCTTGGCGGGAGGGACGGACGGGGAGCTGTTTTTT. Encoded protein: CASSLAGGTDGELFF.

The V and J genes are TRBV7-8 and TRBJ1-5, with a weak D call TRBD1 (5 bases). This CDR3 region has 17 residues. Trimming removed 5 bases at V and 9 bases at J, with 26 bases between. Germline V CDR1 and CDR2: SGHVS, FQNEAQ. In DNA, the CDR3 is TGTGCCAGCAGCGCCCCGAGGGGATCGGGGACCTCATCGCCCCAGCATTTT. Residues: CASSAPRGSGTSSPQHF.

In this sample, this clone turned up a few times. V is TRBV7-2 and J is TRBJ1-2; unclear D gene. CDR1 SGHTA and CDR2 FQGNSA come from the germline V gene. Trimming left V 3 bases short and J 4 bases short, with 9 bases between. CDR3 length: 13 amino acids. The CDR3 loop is CASSFYDGYGYTF. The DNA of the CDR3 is TGTGCCAGCAGCTTTTATGACGGCTATGGCTACACCTTC. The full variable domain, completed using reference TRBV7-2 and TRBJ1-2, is GAGVSQSPSNKVTEKGKDVELRCDPISGHTALYWYRQSLGQGLEFLIYFQGNSAPDKSGLPSDRFSAERTGGSVSTLTIQRTQQEDSAVYLCASSFYDGYGYTFGSGTRLTVV.

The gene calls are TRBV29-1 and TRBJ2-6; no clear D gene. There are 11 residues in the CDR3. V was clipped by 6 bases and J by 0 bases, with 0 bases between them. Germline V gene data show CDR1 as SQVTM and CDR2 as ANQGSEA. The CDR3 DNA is TGCAGCGTCTCTGGGGCCAACGTCCTGACTTTC. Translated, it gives CSVSGANVLTF.

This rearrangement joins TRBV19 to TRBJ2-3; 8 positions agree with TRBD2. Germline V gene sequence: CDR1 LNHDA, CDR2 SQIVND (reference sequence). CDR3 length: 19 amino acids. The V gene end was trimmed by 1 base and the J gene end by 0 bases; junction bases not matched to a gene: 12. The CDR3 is CASSIGAAGGTTSTDTQYF. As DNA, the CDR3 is TGTGCCAGTAGTATAGGGGCTGCGGGGGGCACCACTAGCACAGATACGCAGTATTTT.

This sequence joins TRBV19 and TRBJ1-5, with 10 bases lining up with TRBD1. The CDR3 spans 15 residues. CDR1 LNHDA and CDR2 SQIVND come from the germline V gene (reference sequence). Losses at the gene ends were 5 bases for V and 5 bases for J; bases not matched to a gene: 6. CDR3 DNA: TGTGCCAGTAGTCTAAAGACAGGGGGCCATCAGCCCCAGCATTTT. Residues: CASSLKTGGHQPQHF.

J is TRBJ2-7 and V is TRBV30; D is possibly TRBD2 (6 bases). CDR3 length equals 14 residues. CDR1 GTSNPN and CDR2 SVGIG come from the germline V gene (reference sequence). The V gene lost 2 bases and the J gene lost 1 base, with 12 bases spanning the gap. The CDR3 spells CAWSTDAGSYEQYF. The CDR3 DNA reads TGTGCCTGGAGTACGGACGCGGGATCCTACGAGCAGTACTTC.

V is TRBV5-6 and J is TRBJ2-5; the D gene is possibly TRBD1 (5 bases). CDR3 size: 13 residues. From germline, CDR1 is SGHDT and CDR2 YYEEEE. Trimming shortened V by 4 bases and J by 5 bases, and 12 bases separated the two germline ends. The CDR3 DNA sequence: TGTGCCAGCAGCACAGGACCCTCTGAGACCCAGTACTTC. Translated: CASSTGPSETQYF.

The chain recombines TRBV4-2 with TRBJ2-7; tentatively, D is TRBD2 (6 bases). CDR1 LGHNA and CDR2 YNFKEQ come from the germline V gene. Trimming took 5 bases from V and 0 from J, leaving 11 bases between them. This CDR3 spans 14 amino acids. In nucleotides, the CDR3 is TGTGCCAGCAGCTCGGACGGGAGCTCCTACGAGCAGTACTTC. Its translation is CASSSDGSSYEQYF.

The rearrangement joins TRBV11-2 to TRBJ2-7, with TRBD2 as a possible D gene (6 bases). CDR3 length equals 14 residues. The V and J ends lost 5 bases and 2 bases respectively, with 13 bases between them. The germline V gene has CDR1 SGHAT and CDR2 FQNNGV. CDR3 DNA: TGTGCCAGCAGCCGGGACTCCTCCCCCTACGAGCAGTACTTC. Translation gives CASSRDSSPYEQYF.

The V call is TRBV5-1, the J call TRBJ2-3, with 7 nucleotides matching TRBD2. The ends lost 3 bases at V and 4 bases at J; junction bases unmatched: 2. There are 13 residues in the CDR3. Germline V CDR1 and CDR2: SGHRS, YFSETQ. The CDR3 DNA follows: TGCGCCAGCAGCTCCGGGGGGTCAGATACGCAGTATTTT. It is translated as CASSSGGSDTQYF.

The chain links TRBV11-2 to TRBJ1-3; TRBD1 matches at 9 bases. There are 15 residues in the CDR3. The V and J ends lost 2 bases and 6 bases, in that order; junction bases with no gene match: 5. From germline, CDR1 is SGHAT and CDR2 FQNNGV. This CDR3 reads CASSLWGQGANTIYF. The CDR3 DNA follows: TGTGCCAGCAGCTTATGGGGACAGGGCGCAAACACCATATATTTT.

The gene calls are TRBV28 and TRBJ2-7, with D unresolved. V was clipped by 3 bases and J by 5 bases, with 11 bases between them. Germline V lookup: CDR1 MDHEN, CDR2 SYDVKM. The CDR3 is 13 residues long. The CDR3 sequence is CASSLSDRDEQYF. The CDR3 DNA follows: TGTGCCAGCAGTTTGTCAGACCGGGACGAGCAGTACTTC.

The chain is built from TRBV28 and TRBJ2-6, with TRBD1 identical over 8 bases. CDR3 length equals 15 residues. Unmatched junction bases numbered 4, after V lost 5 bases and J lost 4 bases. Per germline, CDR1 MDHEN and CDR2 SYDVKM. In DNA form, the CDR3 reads TGTGCCAGCAGTCGACAGGGGTCGGGGGCCAACGTCCTGACTTTC. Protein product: CASSRQGSGANVLTF.

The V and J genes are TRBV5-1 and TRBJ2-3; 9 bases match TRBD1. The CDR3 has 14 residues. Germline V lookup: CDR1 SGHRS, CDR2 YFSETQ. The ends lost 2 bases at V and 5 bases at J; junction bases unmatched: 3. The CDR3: CASSLDRGRDTQYF. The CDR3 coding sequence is TGCGCCAGCAGCTTAGACAGGGGGAGAGATACGCAGTATTTT.

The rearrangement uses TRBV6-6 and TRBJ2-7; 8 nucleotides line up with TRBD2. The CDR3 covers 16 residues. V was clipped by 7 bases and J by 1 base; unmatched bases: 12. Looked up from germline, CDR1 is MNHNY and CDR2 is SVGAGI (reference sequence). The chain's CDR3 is CASMGLVLADSYEQYF. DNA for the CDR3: TGTGCCAGCATGGGGCTGGTACTAGCGGATTCCTACGAGCAGTACTTC.

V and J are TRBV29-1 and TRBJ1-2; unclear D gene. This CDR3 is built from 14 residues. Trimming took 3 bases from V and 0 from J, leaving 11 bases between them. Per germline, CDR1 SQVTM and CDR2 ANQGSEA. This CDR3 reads CSVDVTESNYGYTF. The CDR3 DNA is TGCAGCGTTGATGTAACAGAGTCTAACTATGGCTACACCTTC.

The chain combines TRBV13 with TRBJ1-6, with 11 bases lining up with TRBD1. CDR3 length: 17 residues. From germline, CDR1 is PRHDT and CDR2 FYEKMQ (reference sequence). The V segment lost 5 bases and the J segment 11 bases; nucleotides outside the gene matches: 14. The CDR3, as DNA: TGTGCCAGCAGCCTAAGCGGCCGGGACAGGGGGTTGGCACCCCTCCACTTT. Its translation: CASSLSGRDRGLAPLHF.

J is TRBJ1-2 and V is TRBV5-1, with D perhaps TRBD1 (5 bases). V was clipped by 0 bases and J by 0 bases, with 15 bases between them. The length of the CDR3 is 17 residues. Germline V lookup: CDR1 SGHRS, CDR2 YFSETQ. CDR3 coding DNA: TGCGCCAGCAGCTTGGGGGAAACAGGCCGAGCTAACTATGGCTACACCTTC. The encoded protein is CASSLGETGRANYGYTF.

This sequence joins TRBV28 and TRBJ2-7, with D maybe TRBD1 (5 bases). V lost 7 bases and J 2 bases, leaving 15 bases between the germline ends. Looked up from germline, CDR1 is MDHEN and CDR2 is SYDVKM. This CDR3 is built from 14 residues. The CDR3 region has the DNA TGTGCCAGCACCAACCCAGGGATTCCCTACGAGCAGTACTTC. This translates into CASTNPGIPYEQYF.

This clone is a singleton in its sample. The CDR3 loop is CASSYGSGRGQETQYF. The CDR3 region has the DNA TGTGCCAGCAGTTACGGATCCGGACGGGGCCAAGAGACCCAGTACTTC. V and J are TRBV6-5 and TRBJ2-5; TRBD2 is a possible D gene (5 bases). Germline values: CDR1 MNHEY, CDR2 SVGAGI. Trimming took 2 bases from V and 1 from J, leaving 14 bases between them. The CDR3 sequence is 16 residues long.

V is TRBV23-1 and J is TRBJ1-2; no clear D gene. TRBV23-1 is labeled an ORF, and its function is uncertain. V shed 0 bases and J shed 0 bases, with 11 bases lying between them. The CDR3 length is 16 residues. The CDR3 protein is CASSQSDGRPNYGYTF. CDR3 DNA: TGCGCCAGCAGTCAATCGGATGGGAGACCTAACTATGGCTACACCTTC.

CDR3 in amino acids: CASSLLQGYEQYF. CDR3 nucleotides: TGTGCCAGCAGCCTACTTCAGGGGTACGAGCAGTACTTC. The chain uses TRBV7-2 and TRBJ2-5, with TRBD1 as a possible D gene (6 bases). The better agreement between TRBJ2-7 and the DNA end casts doubt on the J call. This CDR3 spans 13 amino acids. Per the germline V gene, CDR1 is SGHTA and CDR2 is FQGNSA.

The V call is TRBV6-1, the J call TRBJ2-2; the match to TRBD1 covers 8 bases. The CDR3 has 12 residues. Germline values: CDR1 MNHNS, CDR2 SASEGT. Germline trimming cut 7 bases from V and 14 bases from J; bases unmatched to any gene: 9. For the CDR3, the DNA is TGTGCCAGCACCAACGGACAGGGTGGACTGTTTTTT. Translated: CASTNGQGGLFF.

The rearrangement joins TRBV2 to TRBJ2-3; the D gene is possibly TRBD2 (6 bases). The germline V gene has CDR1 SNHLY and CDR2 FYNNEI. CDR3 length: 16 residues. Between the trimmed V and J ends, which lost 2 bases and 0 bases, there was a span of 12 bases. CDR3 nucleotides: TGTGCCAGCAGTGAAACCCCTAGCGTCAGCACAGATACGCAGTATTTT. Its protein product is CASSETPSVSTDTQYF.

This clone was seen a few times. The CDR3 bases are TGTGCCAGCAGCCAAGTCGTGGCCTACGAGCAGTACTTC. Translating gives CASSQVVAYEQYF. The genes are TRBV4-2 and TRBJ2-7; no clear D gene. The germline V gene encodes CDR1 LGHNA and CDR2 YNFKEQ. The length of the CDR3 is 13 residues. Trimming took off 1 base at V and 2 bases at J, with 6 bases between the two ends.